This T cell receptor (beta chain) is from a study of T cells after posttransplantation cyclophosphamide. Study results and limitations: Donor CD8+ memory clones often dominated recipient blood repertoires at later times. Recipient CMV seropositivity and CMV reactivation strongly tracked TRB clonality. Skin or GI-infiltrating T cells shared few TRB sequences with blood.

There are a few counts of this clone. Its antigen is as yet unknown. Repertoires were generated with immunoSEQ multiplex PCR, while TCRdb's copy carries only in-frame clones and drops some. The data show about 36,000 clones, with none appearing a single time. Deletions cut 4 bases from V and 6 bases from J, with 16 bases between. Germline V CDR1 and CDR2: SQVTM, ANQGSEA. This CDR3 comprises 13 residues. This chain connects TRBV29-1 to TRBJ2-7; D remains ambiguous. The receptor was isolated from a girl aged 5-17 years in good health, CMV-negative, and a related stem cell transplant donor. Sequences were obtained from PBMCs. The CDR3 bases are TGCAGCGTTGTAGGCAGCCCTGAGGCCGAGCAGTACTTC. It specifies CSVVGSPEAEQYF.